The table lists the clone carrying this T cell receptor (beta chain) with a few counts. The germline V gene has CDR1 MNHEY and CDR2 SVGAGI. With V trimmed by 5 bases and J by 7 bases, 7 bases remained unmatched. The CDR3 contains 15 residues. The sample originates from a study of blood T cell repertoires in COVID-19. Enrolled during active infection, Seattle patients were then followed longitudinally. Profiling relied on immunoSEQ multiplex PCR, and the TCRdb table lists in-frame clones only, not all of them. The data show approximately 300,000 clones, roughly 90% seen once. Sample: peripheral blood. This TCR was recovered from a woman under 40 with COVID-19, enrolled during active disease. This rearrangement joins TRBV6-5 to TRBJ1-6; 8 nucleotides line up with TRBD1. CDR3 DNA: TGTGCCAGCAGTACATGGGGACAGGAAAATTCACCCCTCCACTTT. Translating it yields CASSTWGQENSPLHF.